A single sample gave rise to the 27 T cell receptor beta chains below, sequenced in a study of CD8 T cells in ankylosing spondylitis. TCRdb recomputed calls from the 5' RACE reads with MiXCR, one row per CDR3 protein. The sample holds about 250,000 distinct CDR3 sequences, under 20% seen once. The sample consisted of blood, either unsorted or a sorted T cell fraction (not recorded which). The receptors were gathered from a male donor with ankylosing spondylitis or in good health (not recorded which).

The chain recombines TRBV7-2 with TRBJ2-1; 13 nucleotides line up with TRBD2. CDR1 and CDR2 (germline): SGHTA, FQGNSA. V trimming: 6 bases; J trimming: 9 bases; junction bases outside the gene matches: 8. The length of the CDR3 is 15 residues. The CDR3 coding sequence is TGTGCCAGCAGTCCCGTCGGACTAGCGGGGGTTGAGCAGTTCTTC. It encodes CASSPVGLAGVEQFF.

A few counts support this clonotype. The genes are TRBV15 and TRBJ2-2; 7 nucleotides match TRBD2. The J segment lost 6 bases and the V segment lost 1 base, leaving 5 bases of the junction unmatched. In germline, CDR1 is LNHNV, CDR2 YYDKDF (reference sequence). This CDR3 region has 15 residues. CDR3 in DNA: TGTGCCACCAGCAGAGCCGGGGGGAGCCCCGGGGAGCTGTTTTTT. It is translated as CATSRAGGSPGELFF.

The chain recombines TRBV4-1 with TRBJ2-2; possibly TRBD1 or TRBD2 for D (5 bases each). The CDR3 has 16 residues. Germline loops: CDR1 MGHRA, CDR2 YSYEKL. The germline V and J ends were trimmed by 0 bases and 4 bases, with 12 bases remaining between them. CDR3 DNA: TGCGCCAGCAGCCAAGATCGAGGGGCCCGCACCGGGGAGCTGTTTTTT. It translates to CASSQDRGARTGELFF.

The chain combines TRBV7-8 with TRBJ1-1; a possible D gene is TRBD1 (5 bases). The V and J ends lost 5 bases and 8 bases respectively, with 15 bases between them. Germline-derived CDR1 and CDR2 are SGHVS and FQNEAQ. The CDR3 sequence is 13 residues long. In DNA form, the CDR3 reads TGTGCCAGCAGCAAAGGGACGGATATGGAAGCTTTCTTT. Its translation is CASSKGTDMEAFF.

The J gene is TRBJ2-7, the V gene TRBV6-4; 13 bases are shared with TRBD2. J lost 7 bases, V lost 5 bases, and 5 bases had no gene match. Germline CDR1 reads MRHNA; CDR2 reads SNTAGT. CDR3 size: 14 residues. CDR3 coding DNA: TGTGCCAGCAGTCGACTAGCGGGAGGTCGGGAGCAGTACTTC. Protein: CASSRLAGGREQYF.

The DNA of the CDR3 is TGCAGTGCTAGAGTTGCCTCCTACAATGAGCAGTTCTTC. Translated: CSARVASYNEQFF. The V gene is TRBV20-1, the J gene TRBJ2-1; D not resolved. There are 13 residues in the CDR3. From germline, CDR1 is DFQATT and CDR2 SNEGSKA (reference sequence). V shed 1 base and J shed 0 bases, with 4 bases lying between them.

This clonotype showed up just a few times. The V and J genes are TRBV27 and TRBJ2-3; the match to TRBD2 covers 9 bases. Germline V gene lookup returns CDR1 MNHEY and CDR2 SMNVEV (reference sequence). The CDR3 has 15 amino acids. The trim removed 3 bases at V and 7 bases at J, leaving 8 bases unmatched. CDR3 nucleotides: TGTGCCAGCAGTTTTTGGACTAGCGAGAGACATACGCAGTATTTT. Amino acid sequence: CASSFWTSERHTQYF.

This clonotype has a handful of counts. The chain is built from TRBV7-8 and TRBJ2-1; D perhaps matches TRBD2 (5 bases). CDR3 length: 13 residues. Between the trimmed V and J ends, which lost 5 bases and 7 bases, there was a span of 12 bases. The germline gives CDR1 SGHVS, CDR2 FQNEAQ. In nucleotides, the CDR3 is TGTGCCAGCAGCACGGACCCGGGGAATGAGCAGTTCTTC. It yields the protein CASSTDPGNEQFF.

A few counts support this clonotype. The chain carries TRBV7-9 and TRBJ1-1; 7 bases line up with TRBD1. This CDR3 contains 16 residues. Germline CDR1 and CDR2: SEHNR and FQNEAQ (reference sequence). V trimming: 3 bases; J trimming: 2 bases; junction bases outside the gene matches: 9. CDR3 coding DNA: TGTGCCAGCAGCTTCTCACCGGGACAGCAAAACACTGAAGCTTTCTTT. Translation gives CASSFSPGQQNTEAFF. Full variable domain (remainder filled in from reference TRBV7-9 and TRBJ1-1): DTGVSQNPRHKITKRGQNVTFRCDPISEHNRLYWYRQTLGQGPEFLTYFQNEAQLEKSRLLSDRFSAERPKGSFSTLEIQRTEQGDSAMYLCASSFSPGQQNTEAFFGQGTRLTVV.

This clonotype was counted only a few times. The junction departs from the called germline gene at one end, perhaps through a read error. This chain joins TRBV27 and TRBJ2-2, with TRBD2 matching over 9 bases. The CDR3 covers 14 residues. Germline loops: CDR1 MNHEY, CDR2 SMNVEV (reference sequence). CDR3 sequence reads: CASTLAGAGGELFF. CDR3 bases: TGTGCCAGCACTTTAGCGGGAGCGGGCGGGGAGCTGTTTTTT.

The gene calls are TRBV5-1 and TRBJ2-7; perhaps D is TRBD1 or TRBD2 (6 bases each). The CDR3 totals 17 residues. With 0 bases removed from V and 3 bases from J, the gap between germline ends came to 19 bases. In germline, CDR1 is SGHRS, CDR2 YFSETQ. As DNA, the CDR3 is TGCGCCAGCAGCTTGGAGGGGGGCGGAGTATCAGTCTACGAGCAGTACTTC. Its protein product is CASSLEGGGVSVYEQYF.

This chain joins TRBV14 and TRBJ2-1; 11 bases agree with TRBD1. CDR1 is SGHDN and CDR2 is FVKESK in the germline V gene. The trim removed 6 bases at V and 9 bases at J, leaving 7 bases unmatched. The CDR3 loop spans 14 amino acids. The DNA for the CDR3 is TGTGCCAGCAGACCGTGGACAGGGGGCGGTGAGCAGTTCTTC. Its protein product is CASRPWTGGGEQFF. The full variable domain, completed using reference TRBV14 and TRBJ2-1, is EAGVTQFPSHSVIEKGQTVTLRCDPISGHDNLYWYRRVMGKEIKFLLHFVKESKQDESGMPNNRFLAERTGGTYSTLKVQPAELEDSGVYFCASRPWTGGGEQFFGPGTRLTVL.

V is TRBV5-1 and J is TRBJ1-1; 7 nucleotides align to TRBD1. In germline, CDR1 is SGHRS, CDR2 YFSETQ. J gave up 3 bases and V 0 bases, and 11 bases lay outside the gene matches. The CDR3 loop spans 17 amino acids. CDR3 nucleotide sequence: TGCGCCAGCAGCTTGGCGGACAGGCCCATAGAGGACACTGAAGCTTTCTTT. The encoded protein is CASSLADRPIEDTEAFF.

This clonotype has a handful of counts. The chain couples TRBV5-6 to TRBJ2-1; 10 bases agree with TRBD1. Germline V gene sequence: CDR1 SGHDT, CDR2 YYEEEE. The V segment lost 1 base and the J segment 6 bases; nucleotides outside the gene matches: 19. The CDR3 runs 20 residues. CDR3 residues: CASSLWVGDRGKDAGNEQFF. The CDR3 DNA reads TGTGCCAGCAGCTTGTGGGTTGGGGACAGGGGCAAGGATGCGGGCAATGAGCAGTTCTTC.

This clonotype was observed a few times. The chain recombines TRBV10-3 with TRBJ2-1; D gene ambiguous. The germline V and J ends were trimmed by 3 bases and 0 bases, with 9 bases remaining between them. The germline CDR1 and CDR2 sequences are ENHRY and SYGVKD. This CDR3 is built from 15 residues. CDR3 sequence (DNA): TGTGCCATCAGTGATGGTAGGAACTCCTACAATGAGCAGTTCTTC. It encodes CAISDGRNSYNEQFF.

The table lists this clonotype with a few counts. This chain joins TRBV11-2 and TRBJ1-4; D is ambiguous. Trimming stripped 5 bases from V and 1 base from J, with 8 bases between. The CDR3 covers 14 residues. Germline loops: CDR1 SGHAT, CDR2 FQNNGV. In DNA form, the CDR3 reads TGTGCCAGCAGCCGGGCAGGAACTAATGAAAAACTGTTTTTT. It encodes CASSRAGTNEKLFF. Together with reference TRBV11-2 and TRBJ1-4, the CDR3 gives the full variable domain: EAGVAQSPRYKIIEKRQSVAFWCNPISGHATLYWYQQILGQGPKLLIQFQNNGVVDDSQLPKDRFSAERLKGVDSTLKIQPAKLEDSAVYLCASSRAGTNEKLFFGSGTQLSVL.

This clonotype was picked up a small number of times. The chain links TRBV5-1 to TRBJ2-2; TRBD1 matches 9 bases. The V and J ends lost 2 bases and 0 bases, in that order; junction bases with no gene match: 11. CDR3 size: 19 residues. Germline V CDR1 and CDR2: SGHRS, YFSETQ. CDR3 nucleotide sequence: TGCGCCAGCAGCTTATTCGGGGACAGGGTCCTCGCGAACACCGGGGAGCTGTTTTTT. Translating gives CASSLFGDRVLANTGELFF. The full variable domain, with the rest looked up from reference TRBV5-1 and TRBJ2-2, is KAGVTQTPRYLIKTRGQQVTLSCSPISGHRSVSWYQQTPGQGLQFLFEYFSETQRNKGNFPGRFSGRQFSNSRSEMNVSTLELGDSALYLCASSLFGDRVLANTGELFFGEGSRLTVL.

The J gene is TRBJ2-7, the V gene TRBV20-1; 8 bases are a match to TRBD2. Germline V CDR1 and CDR2: DFQATT, SNEGSKA (reference sequence). The trim removed 0 bases at V and 0 bases at J, leaving 4 bases unmatched. This CDR3 is built from 15 residues. CDR3 coding DNA: TGCAGTGCTAGAGAGATACTAGCGGACTCCTACGAGCAGTACTTC. This sequence encodes CSAREILADSYEQYF.

The chain carries TRBV12-3 or TRBV12-4 and TRBJ1-1; no reliable D call. This CDR3 is built from 15 residues. Trimming stripped 3 bases from V and 0 bases from J, with 11 bases between. CDR3 protein: CASSFGFGLNTEAFF. As DNA, the CDR3 is TGTGCCAGCAGTTTTGGGTTTGGGCTGAACACTGAAGCTTTCTTT.

This clonotype was detected only a few times. V gene TRBV7-2 combines with J gene TRBJ2-7; the match to TRBD2 covers 11 bases. This CDR3 has 15 amino acids. The V and J ends lost 4 bases and 3 bases, in that order; junction bases with no gene match: 5. Germline CDR1 is SGHTA and CDR2 is FQGNSA. CDR3 loop: CASSSWGTSGYEQYF. DNA for the CDR3: TGTGCCAGCAGCTCGTGGGGGACTAGCGGCTACGAGCAGTACTTC.

For this clonotype: A junction end diverges from the germline sequence, so it may reflect a read error. The V and J genes are TRBV7-7 and TRBJ2-5; D is perhaps TRBD1 or TRBD2 (6 bases each). Looked up from germline, CDR1 is SSHAT and CDR2 is FNYEAQ (reference sequence). This CDR3 is built from 14 residues. This CDR3 reads CASSLVSGAETQYF. The CDR3 DNA follows: TGTGCTAGCAGCTTAGTTTCGGGGGCAGAGACCCAGTACTTC.

This clonotype was found many times. This chain connects TRBV4-2 to TRBJ1-6, with 7 bases matching TRBD1. The germline CDR1 and CDR2 sequences are LGHNA and YNFKEQ. J gave up 13 bases and V 4 bases, and 10 bases lay outside the gene matches. CDR3 size: 14 residues. The CDR3 protein is CASSLSDRSGPLHF. CDR3 sequence (DNA): TGTGCCAGCAGCCTCTCGGACAGGTCAGGGCCCCTCCACTTT.

The CDR3 reads CASSQTESSYNEQFF. CDR3 sequence (DNA): TGCGCCAGCAGCCAGACGGAGAGCTCCTACAATGAGCAGTTCTTC. J is TRBJ2-1 and V is TRBV5-1; D call uncertain. Germline V CDR1 and CDR2: SGHRS, YFSETQ. The V and J ends lost 4 bases and 0 bases respectively, with 11 bases between them. The CDR3 covers 15 residues.

The chain uses TRBV11-2 and TRBJ2-3; D is unclear. This CDR3 region has 14 residues. Germline assignment: CDR1 SGHAT and CDR2 FQNNGV. V was cut by 0 bases and J by 4 bases, with 8 bases left in between. The CDR3 DNA reads TGTGCCAGCAGCTTAGAGGTCGTTCCAGATACGCAGTATTTT. It yields the protein CASSLEVVPDTQYF.

The chain recombines TRBV13 with TRBJ2-7; TRBD2 might be the D (6 bases). The CDR3 spans 17 residues. Germline lookup yields CDR1 PRHDT and CDR2 FYEKMQ (reference sequence). Between the trimmed V and J ends, which lost 0 bases and 1 base, there was a span of 16 bases. DNA for the CDR3: TGTGCCAGCAGCTTAGGGGTTTCGGGGGAGACTTCCTACGAGCAGTACTTC. Protein sequence: CASSLGVSGETSYEQYF.

In its sample, this clonotype was seen many times. Written as DNA, the CDR3 is TGTGCCAGCAGTTTAATGGCAGGGGGTGCCTCCTACAATGAGCAGTTCTTC. Its translation: CASSLMAGGASYNEQFF. The chain recombines TRBV12-3 or TRBV12-4 with TRBJ2-1; 7 bases align to TRBD1. The trim removed 2 bases at V and 0 bases at J, leaving 7 bases unmatched. The CDR3 sequence is 17 residues long.

This clonotype occurred a few times. The chain combines TRBV25-1 with TRBJ1-1; TRBD1 is a possible D gene (5 bases). The length of the CDR3 is 13 residues. Trimming took off 8 bases at V and 3 bases at J, with 13 bases between the two ends. Per germline, CDR1 MGHDK and CDR2 SYGVNS. CDR3 coding DNA: TGTGCCAGCGGCTGGAGGGGTGACACTGAAGCTTTCTTT. As protein: CASGWRGDTEAFF. The complete variable domain, with remaining parts taken from reference TRBV25-1 and TRBJ1-1, reads EADIYQTPRYLVIGTGKKITLECSQTMGHDKMYWYQQDPGMELHLIHYSYGVNSTEKGDLSSESTVSRIRTEHFPLTLESARPSHTSQYLCASGWRGDTEAFFGQGTRLTVV.